The 10 T cell receptor beta chains given below trace back to one sample, sequenced in a study of T cell responses to AZD1222 COVID-19 vaccine. The method was immunoSEQ multiplex PCR; TCRdb's version includes in-frame clones alone and lacks a portion of them. The data hold about 85,000 clones, with about 90% observed a single time. This material consisted of peripheral blood, taken on day 0 of AZD1222 vaccination. Every receptor here comes from an adult in good health.

V usage is TRBV9 and J usage is TRBJ2-7, with D possibly TRBD2 on 5 matching bases. The V gene's germline CDR1 is SGDLS and CDR2 YYNGEE. This CDR3 has 15 amino acids. V lost 2 bases to trimming and J lost 4 bases, with 16 bases between them. In nucleotides, the CDR3 is TGTGCCAGCAGCGTGGAGGCCCCCGACTTTTACGAGCAGTACTTC. Protein sequence: CASSVEAPDFYEQYF.

This clone is categorized as medium-sized. The chain is built from TRBV4-2 and TRBJ2-2; TRBD1 or TRBD2 may be the D gene (5 bases each). Trimming removed 1 base at V and 6 bases at J, with 9 bases between. CDR1 is LGHNA and CDR2 is YNFKEQ in the germline V gene. This CDR3 contains 14 residues. Here the CDR3 DNA reads TGTGCCAGCAGCCAAGGCAGGGACCCCGGGGAGCTGTTTTTT. Translated: CASSQGRDPGELFF.

The chain uses TRBV7-2 and TRBJ1-1, with TRBD1 matching over 7 bases. This CDR3 region has 14 residues. Per the germline V gene, CDR1 is SGHTA and CDR2 is FQGNSA. V was pared by 8 bases and J by 0 bases, with 6 bases of the junction left unmatched. The CDR3 is CASDPTGVNTEAFF. In nucleotides, the CDR3 is TGTGCCAGCGACCCCACAGGGGTGAACACTGAAGCTTTCTTT.

The genes are TRBV4-2 and TRBJ1-2; no clear D gene. This CDR3 contains 13 residues. The germline CDR1 and CDR2 sequences are LGHNA and YNFKEQ. The V end was cut by 0 bases, the J end by 5 bases, with 7 bases between. CDR3 coding DNA: TGTGCCAGCAGCCAAGACCCCGGGTATGGCTACACCTTC. Residues: CASSQDPGYGYTF.

This rearrangement joins TRBV7-8 to TRBJ2-1, with TRBD1 matching over 7 bases. The V gene end was trimmed by 4 bases and the J gene end by 0 bases; junction bases not matched to a gene: 3. The CDR3 consists of 15 residues. Germline V CDR1 and CDR2: SGHVS, FQNEAQ. The CDR3 DNA sequence: TGTGCCAGCAGCTGGGGACAGAGCTCCTACAATGAGCAGTTCTTC. Protein product: CASSWGQSSYNEQFF.

This clone turned up a few times. The gene calls are TRBV3-1 (or the pseudogene TRBV3-2) and TRBJ1-4; D may be TRBD1 (6 bases). Trimming stripped 0 bases from V and 8 bases from J, with 16 bases between. CDR1 and CDR2 from the germline V gene are LGHDT and YNNKEL (reference sequence). The CDR3 runs to 16 residues. The CDR3 sequence: CASSQEALGAGEKLFF. In nucleotides, the CDR3 is TGTGCCAGCAGCCAAGAGGCCTTGGGGGCAGGCGAAAAACTGTTTTTT.

This clone was picked up one time. This chain links TRBV19 with TRBJ2-1; 10 nucleotides match TRBD2. This CDR3 is built from 16 residues. The germline V gene has CDR1 LNHDA and CDR2 SQIVND (reference sequence). J gave up 6 bases and V 3 bases, and 8 bases lay outside the gene matches. The DNA of the CDR3 is TGTGCCAGTAGTATGAATAGCGGGGGGTCAAGCAATGAGCAGTTCTTC. The encoded protein is CASSMNSGGSSNEQFF.

The chain has TRBV10-2 and TRBJ1-2, with D perhaps TRBD1 (6 bases). Germline loops: CDR1 WSHSY, CDR2 SAAADI. This CDR3 spans 16 amino acids. Trimming removed 3 bases from V and 7 bases from J, with 21 bases in between. The CDR3, as DNA: TGCGCCAGCAGTGACTCGGGGGGGGCGTTTTCGAGTGGCTACACCTTC. Its protein product is CASSDSGGAFSSGYTF.

The chain joins TRBV19 to TRBJ1-5, with 8 nucleotides matching TRBD1. The V gene end was trimmed by 1 base and the J gene end by 3 bases; junction bases not matched to a gene: 2. Germline CDR1 LNHDA, CDR2 SQIVND (reference sequence). CDR3 length: 15 amino acids. As DNA, the CDR3 is TGTGCCAGTAGTATAGCGGACAGGGACAATCAGCCCCAGCATTTT. Its protein product is CASSIADRDNQPQHF.

The chain is built from TRBV11-2 and TRBJ2-2; 9 bases are shared with TRBD2. The V gene's germline CDR1 is SGHAT and CDR2 FQNNGV. This CDR3 has 15 amino acids. J gave up 5 bases and V 0 bases, and 1 base lay outside the gene matches. The CDR3 nucleotides read TGTGCCAGCAGCTTAGAAGCGGGGGGAACCGGGGAGCTGTTTTTT. It specifies CASSLEAGGTGELFF. The full variable domain, with the rest looked up from reference TRBV11-2 and TRBJ2-2, is EAGVAQSPRYKIIEKRQSVAFWCNPISGHATLYWYQQILGQGPKLLIQFQNNGVVDDSQLPKDRFSAERLKGVDSTLKIQPAKLEDSAVYLCASSLEAGGTGELFFGEGSRLTVL.